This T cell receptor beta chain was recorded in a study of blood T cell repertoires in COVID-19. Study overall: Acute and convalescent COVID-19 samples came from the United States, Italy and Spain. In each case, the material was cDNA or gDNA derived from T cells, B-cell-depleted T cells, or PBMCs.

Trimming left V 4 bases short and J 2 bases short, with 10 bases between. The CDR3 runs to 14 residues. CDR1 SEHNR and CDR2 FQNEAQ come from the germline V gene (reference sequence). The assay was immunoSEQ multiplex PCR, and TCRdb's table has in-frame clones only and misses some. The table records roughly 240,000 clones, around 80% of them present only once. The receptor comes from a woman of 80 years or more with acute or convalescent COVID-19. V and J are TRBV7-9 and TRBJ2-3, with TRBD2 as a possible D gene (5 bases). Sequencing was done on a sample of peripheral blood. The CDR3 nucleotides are TGTGCCAGCAGCTATGTGGACTCCACAGATACGCAGTATTTT. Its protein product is CASSYVDSTDTQYF.